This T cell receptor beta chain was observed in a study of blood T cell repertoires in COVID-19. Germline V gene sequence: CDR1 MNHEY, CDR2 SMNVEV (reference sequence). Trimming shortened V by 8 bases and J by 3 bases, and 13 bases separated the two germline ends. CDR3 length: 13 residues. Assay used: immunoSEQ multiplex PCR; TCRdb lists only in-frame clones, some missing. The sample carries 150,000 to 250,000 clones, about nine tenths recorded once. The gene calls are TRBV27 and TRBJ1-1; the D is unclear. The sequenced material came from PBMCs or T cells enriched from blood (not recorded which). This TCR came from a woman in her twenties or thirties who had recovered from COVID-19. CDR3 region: CASRILRDTEAFF. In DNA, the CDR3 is TGTGCCAGCCGCATTTTACGGGACACTGAAGCTTTCTTT.